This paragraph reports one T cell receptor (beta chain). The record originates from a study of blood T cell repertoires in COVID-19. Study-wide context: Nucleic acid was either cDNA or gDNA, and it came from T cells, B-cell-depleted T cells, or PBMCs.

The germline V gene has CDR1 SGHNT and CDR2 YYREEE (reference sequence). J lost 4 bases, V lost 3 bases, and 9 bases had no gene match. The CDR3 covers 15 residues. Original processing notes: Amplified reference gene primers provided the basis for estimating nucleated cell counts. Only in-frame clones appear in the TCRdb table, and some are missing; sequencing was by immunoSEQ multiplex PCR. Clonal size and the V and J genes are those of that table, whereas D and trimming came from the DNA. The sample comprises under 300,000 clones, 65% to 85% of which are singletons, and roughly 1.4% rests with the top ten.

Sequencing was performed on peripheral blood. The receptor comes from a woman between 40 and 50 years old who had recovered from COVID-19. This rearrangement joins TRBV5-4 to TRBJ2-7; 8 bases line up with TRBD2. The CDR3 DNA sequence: TGTGCCAGCAGCTCGGGAGGGGGGCCCCAGTACGAGCAGTACTTC. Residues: CASSSGGGPQYEQYF.